This TCR beta chain was sequenced in a study of blood T cell repertoires in COVID-19. Study background: From the United States, Italy and Spain came samples of acute and convalescent COVID-19.

The method was immunoSEQ multiplex PCR; TCRdb's version includes in-frame clones alone and lacks a portion of them. The table shows around 100,000 clones, with just under 85% occurring only once. V shed 2 bases and J shed 8 bases, with 16 bases lying between them. The CDR3 runs to 15 residues. The germline CDR1 and CDR2 sequences are SGHTS and YDEGEE. The sequenced sample was peripheral blood. The chain links TRBV5-8 to TRBJ1-4, with D maybe TRBD1 (5 bases). The sequence derives from a woman older than 75 with active or convalescent COVID-19. CDR3 sequence (DNA): TGTGCCAGCAGCTTACCTTCAGGGCGTGGCGAAAAACTGTTTTTT. Translating gives CASSLPSGRGEKLFF. Using reference TRBV5-8 and TRBJ1-4 for the parts outside the CDR3, the full variable domain is EAGVTQSPTHLIKTRGQQATLRCSPISGHTSVYWYQQALGLGLQFLLWYDEGEERNRGNFPPRFSGRQFPNYSSELNVNALELEDSALYLCASSLPSGRGEKLFFGSGTQLSVL.